These T cell receptor beta chains were read from a single sample in a study of blood T cells in healthy people across ages. MiXCR was run by TCRdb on the 5' RACE reads, yielding one entry per CDR3 protein. The sample records approximately 810,000 distinct CDR3 sequences, about 36% being singletons. The sample taken for sequencing was blood. These receptors all come from a man between 18 and 29 years old in good health. Each CDR3 is given with its conserved first and last residue. The order of the fields is CDR3 protein, CDR3 DNA, clone size, V gene, D gene, J gene. A D gene is named only where the DNA matches it firmly. Rows may omit the clone size; those that give it use once, few, many or a size class.

CDR3: CSARDKWLAGGSGSEQFF; DNA: TGCAGTGCTAGAGATAAATGGCTAGCGGGGGGCTCTGGGTCGGAGCAGTTCTTC; size: NA; V: TRBV20-1; D: TRBD2; J: TRBJ2-1
CDR3: CAGSGRDITGGELFF; DNA: TGTGCCGGCAGCGGCCGGGACATCACGGGCGGGGAGCTGTTTTTT; size: once; V: TRBV7-8; D: NA; J: TRBJ2-2
CDR3: CASSPQLTTDTQYF; DNA: TGTGCCAGCAGTCCCCAACTAACTACAGATACGCAGTATTTT; size: many; V: TRBV12-3/TRBV12-4; D: NA; J: TRBJ2-3
CDR3: CASSDLGASPDTQYF; DNA: TGTGCCAGCAGTGACTTGGGGGCAAGCCCAGATACGCAGTATTTT; size: NA; V: TRBV2; D: NA; J: TRBJ2-3
CDR3: CASSLDRGGYGYTF; DNA: TGTGCCAGCAGCTTAGACAGGGGAGGATATGGCTACACCTTC; size: many; V: TRBV5-1; D: TRBD1; J: TRBJ1-2
CDR3: CASSDPGQGVSYNSPLHF; DNA: TGTGCCAGCAGTGACCCCGGACAGGGAGTCTCCTATAATTCACCCCTCCACTTT; size: few; V: TRBV2; D: TRBD1; J: TRBJ1-6
CDR3: CASSSHLGSNQPQHF; DNA: TGTGCCAGCAGTTCCCACCTGGGGAGCAATCAGCCCCAGCATTTT; size: NA; V: TRBV6-6; D: NA; J: TRBJ1-5
CDR3: CASSYSGSRYNEQFF; DNA: TGTGCCAGCAGTTACTCTGGGTCCCGCTACAATGAGCAGTTCTTC; size: NA; V: TRBV6-5; D: NA; J: TRBJ2-1
CDR3: CSVPPGQGRNTEAFF; DNA: TGCAGTGTTCCGCCGGGACAGGGTAGGAACACTGAAGCTTTCTTT; size: few; V: TRBV20-1; D: TRBD1; J: TRBJ1-1
CDR3: CATSPGDSYNEQYF; DNA: TGCGCCACCTCACCTGGGGACTCTTACAATGAGCAGTACTTC; size: NA; V: TRBV4-3; D: NA; J: TRBJ2-7
CDR3: CSAPRRGAMDTEAFF; DNA: TGCAGTGCTCCCAGGCGGGGGGCCATGGACACTGAAGCTTTCTTT; size: NA; V: TRBV20-1; D: NA; J: TRBJ1-1
CDR3: CSARDQTGIQETQYF; DNA: TGCAGTGCTAGAGACCAGACAGGGATCCAAGAGACCCAGTACTTC; size: NA; V: TRBV20-1; D: TRBD1; J: TRBJ2-5
CDR3: CASSGRHTEAFF; DNA: TGTGCCAGCAGCGGTCGGCACACTGAAGCTTTCTTT; size: few; V: TRBV6-5; D: NA; J: TRBJ1-1
CDR3: CASSVSPGSIGGTQYF; DNA: TGTGCCAGCAGTGTTAGTCCGGGATCTATAGGGGGGACCCAGTACTTC; size: NA; V: TRBV2; D: NA; J: TRBJ2-5
CDR3: CASSGGQRTAQPQHF; DNA: TGTGCCAGCAGCGGGGGACAGAGGACTGCTCAGCCCCAGCATTTT; size: few; V: TRBV4-2; D: TRBD1; J: TRBJ1-5
CDR3: CASSLRPQDGDEKLFF; DNA: TGTGCCAGCAGCTTAAGGCCCCAGGACGGAGATGAAAAACTGTTTTTT; size: NA; V: TRBV11-1; D: NA; J: TRBJ1-4
CDR3: CASSSRQGSASAFNYGYTF; DNA: TGTGCCAGCAGTTCGAGACAGGGGTCCGCCTCCGCCTTTAACTATGGCTACACCTTC; size: NA; V: TRBV27; D: TRBD1; J: TRBJ1-2
CDR3: CASSPRSGAGEKLFF; DNA: TGTGCCAGCAGCCCGAGGTCGGGGGCCGGAGAAAAACTGTTTTTT; size: few; V: TRBV7-9; D: NA; J: TRBJ1-4
CDR3: CASTSTPGMLEQFF; DNA: TGTGCCAGCACCTCGACCCCGGGAATGCTTGAGCAGTTCTTC; size: few; V: TRBV12-3/TRBV12-4; D: NA; J: TRBJ2-1
CDR3: CSVGDSSYEQYF; DNA: TGCAGCGTGGGGGATAGCTCCTACGAGCAGTACTTC; size: many; V: TRBV29-1; D: NA; J: TRBJ2-7
CDR3: CACSPVGRASYEQYF; DNA: TGTGCCTGCAGCCCCGTCGGGCGGGCCTCCTACGAGCAGTACTTC; size: NA; V: TRBV9; D: NA; J: TRBJ2-7
CDR3: CASSQSGGLGYTF; DNA: TGTGCCAGCAGTCAATCCGGGGGGTTGGGCTACACCTTC; size: many; V: TRBV27; D: NA; J: TRBJ1-2
CDR3: CASSQGLWDGYNEQFF; DNA: TGCGCCAGCAGCCAAGGTCTCTGGGACGGCTACAATGAGCAGTTCTTC; size: few; V: TRBV4-3; D: NA; J: TRBJ2-1
CDR3: CASSLGGLAEAFF; DNA: TGTGCCAGCAGCTTGGGGGGCCTGGCTGAAGCTTTCTTT; size: NA; V: TRBV7-3; D: NA; J: TRBJ1-1